The T cell receptor beta chain under discussion was sequenced for a study of blood T cell repertoires in COVID-19. The germline gives CDR1 SGHTA, CDR2 FQGNSA. Between the trimmed V and J ends, which lost 2 bases and 7 bases, there was a span of 12 bases. The CDR3 is 14 amino acids. Sequenced by immunoSEQ multiplex PCR; TCRdb stores in-frame clones only, minus some. Among 300,000 to 400,000 clones listed, approximately 86% were seen once. This TCR was recovered from a woman in her sixties with COVID-19, enrolled during active disease. V and J are TRBV7-2 and TRBJ2-1, with TRBD2 as a possible D gene (6 bases). What was sequenced was peripheral blood. CDR3 in DNA: TGTGCCAGCAGCTTATTCGGGGGTACGAATGAGCAGTTCTTC. Translated: CASSLFGGTNEQFF.